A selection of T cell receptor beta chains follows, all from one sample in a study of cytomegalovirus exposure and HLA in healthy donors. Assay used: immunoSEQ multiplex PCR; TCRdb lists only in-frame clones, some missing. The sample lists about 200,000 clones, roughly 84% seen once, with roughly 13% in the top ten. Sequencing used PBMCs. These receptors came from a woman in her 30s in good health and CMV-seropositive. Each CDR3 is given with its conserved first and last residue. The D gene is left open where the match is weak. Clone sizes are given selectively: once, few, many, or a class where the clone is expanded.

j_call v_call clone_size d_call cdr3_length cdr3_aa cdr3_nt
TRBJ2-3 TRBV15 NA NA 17 CATSARRPGSLTDTQYF TGTGCCACCAGCGCTCGCCGCCCCGGGAGCCTCACAGATACGCAGTATTTT
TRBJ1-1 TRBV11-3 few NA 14 CASSLSNRNTEAFF TGTGCCAGCAGCTTATCAAACAGGAACACTGAAGCTTTCTTT
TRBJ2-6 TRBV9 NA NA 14 CASSVASGANVLTF TGTGCCAGCAGCGTAGCTTCTGGGGCCAACGTCCTGACTTTC
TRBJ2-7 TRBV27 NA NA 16 CASSLSAGRNSYEQYF TGTGCCAGCAGTTTATCCGCGGGACGCAACTCCTACGAGCAGTACTTC
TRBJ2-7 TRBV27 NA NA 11 CASSLYNKQYF TGTGCCAGCAGTTTATATAATAAGCAGTACTTC
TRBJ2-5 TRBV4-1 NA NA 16 CASSQESLGFQETQYF TGCGCCAGCAGCCAAGAATCCCTAGGTTTCCAAGAGACCCAGTACTTC
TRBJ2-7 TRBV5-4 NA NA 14 CASSSRLGGYEQYF TGTGCCAGCAGCTCCAGACTCGGAGGGTACGAGCAGTACTTC
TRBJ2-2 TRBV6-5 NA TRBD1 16 CASSYPTGLDTGELFF TGTGCCAGCAGTTACCCGACAGGGTTGGACACCGGGGAGCTGTTTTTT
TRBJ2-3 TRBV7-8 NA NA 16 CASSLAGRGSTDTQYF TGTGCCAGCAGCTTAGCAGGCAGGGGAAGCACAGATACGCAGTATTTT
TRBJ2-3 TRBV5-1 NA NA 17 CASSSGGPDSFTDTQYF TGCGCCAGCAGCTCCGGGGGGCCCGACAGCTTCACAGATACGCAGTATTTT
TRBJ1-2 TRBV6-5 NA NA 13 CASSYDRHYGYTF TGTGCCAGCAGTTATGACAGACACTATGGCTACACCTTC
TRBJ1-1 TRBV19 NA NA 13 CASSITGNTEAFF TGTGCCAGTAGTATTACAGGGAACACTGAAGCTTTCTTT
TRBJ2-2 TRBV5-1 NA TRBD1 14 CASSLGDRAGELFF TGCGCCAGCAGCTTGGGAGACAGGGCCGGGGAGCTGTTTTTT
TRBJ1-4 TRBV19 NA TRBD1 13 CASSSDREEKLFF TGTGCCAGTAGTTCGGACAGGGAAGAAAAACTGTTTTTT
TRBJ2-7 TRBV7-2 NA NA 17 CASSSTPRAVIVHEQYF TGTGCCAGCAGCTCAACCCCGAGGGCGGTCATTGTCCACGAGCAGTACTTC
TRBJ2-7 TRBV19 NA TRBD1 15 CASSSSRGTDYEQYF TGTGCCAGTAGTTCAAGCAGAGGGACAGACTACGAGCAGTACTTC
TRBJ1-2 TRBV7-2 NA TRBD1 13 CASSSTGVRGYTF TGTGCCAGCAGCTCGACAGGGGTCCGCGGCTACACCTTC
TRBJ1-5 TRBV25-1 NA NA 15 CASSARGGIGQPQHF TGTGCCAGCAGTGCCCGGGGCGGGATCGGTCAGCCCCAGCATTTT
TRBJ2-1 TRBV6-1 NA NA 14 CASSEQGIWDEQFF TGTGCCAGCAGTGAACAGGGCATCTGGGATGAGCAGTTCTTC
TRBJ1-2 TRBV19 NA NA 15 CASSIVGPRRDGYTF TGTGCCAGTAGTATAGTCGGGCCTCGGCGGGATGGCTACACCTTC
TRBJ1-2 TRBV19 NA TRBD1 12 CATWTGLLGYTF TGTGCCACCTGGACAGGGCTTCTTGGCTACACCTTC
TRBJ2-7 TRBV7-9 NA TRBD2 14 CASSPPGLAWEQYF TGTGCCAGCAGCCCACCCGGACTAGCGTGGGAGCAGTACTTC
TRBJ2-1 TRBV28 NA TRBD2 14 CASLTSGTYNEQFF TGTGCCAGCTTAACTAGCGGCACCTACAATGAGCAGTTCTTC
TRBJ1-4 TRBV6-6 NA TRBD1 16 CASNRDRGYSGEKLFF TGTGCCAGCAACCGGGACAGGGGTTATTCCGGTGAAAAACTGTTTTTT
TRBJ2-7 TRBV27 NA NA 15 CASSLLGASLYEQYF TGTGCCAGCAGTTTATTGGGGGCTTCCCTCTACGAGCAGTACTTC
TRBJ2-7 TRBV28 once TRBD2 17 CASSLFGGAGVAYEQYF TGTGCCAGCAGTTTGTTCGGGGGAGCGGGAGTAGCGTACGAGCAGTACTTC
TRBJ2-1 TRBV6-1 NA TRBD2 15 CASSAELAAYNEQFF TGTGCCAGCAGTGCAGAGCTAGCGGCTTACAATGAGCAGTTCTTC
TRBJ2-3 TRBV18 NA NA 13 CASSPPAGDTQYF TGTGCCAGCTCACCACCGGCGGGGGATACGCAGTATTTT
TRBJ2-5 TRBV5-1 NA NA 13 CASSLSGVETQYF TGCGCCAGCAGCTTGTCAGGGGTAGAGACCCAGTACTTC
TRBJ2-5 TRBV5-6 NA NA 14 CASSPWGGGETQYF TGTGCCAGCAGCCCCTGGGGGGGCGGAGAGACCCAGTACTTC
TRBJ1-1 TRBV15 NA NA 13 CATSSRDTLVAFF TGTGCCACCAGCAGCCGGGACACCTTAGTCGCTTTCTTT
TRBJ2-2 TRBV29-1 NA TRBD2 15 CSVEIRGGNTGELFF TGCAGCGTTGAAATCCGGGGGGGGAACACCGGGGAGCTGTTTTTT
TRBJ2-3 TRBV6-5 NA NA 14 CASSYGAGADTQYF TGTGCCAGCAGTTACGGGGCAGGCGCAGATACGCAGTATTTT
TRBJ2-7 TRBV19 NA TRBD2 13 CASSIAGGYEQYF TGTGCCAGTAGTATTGCGGGAGGCTACGAGCAGTACTTC
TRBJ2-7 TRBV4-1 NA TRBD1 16 CASSQDQWGQSYEQYF TGCGCCAGCAGCCAAGACCAATGGGGACAGTCCTACGAGCAGTACTTC
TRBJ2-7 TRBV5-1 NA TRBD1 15 CASSLGQGRTYEQYF TGCGCCAGCAGCTTGGGACAGGGAAGAACCTACGAGCAGTACTTC
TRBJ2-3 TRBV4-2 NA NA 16 CASSPGSATSTDTQYF TGTGCCAGCTCCCCCGGGAGCGCAACTAGCACAGATACGCAGTATTTT
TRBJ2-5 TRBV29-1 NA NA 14 CSVDSSFSWETQYF TGCAGCGTCGATTCTAGCTTCTCATGGGAGACCCAGTACTTC
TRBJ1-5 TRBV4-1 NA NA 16 CASSQDWGGTATYQHF TGCGCCAGCAGCCAAGATTGGGGGGGTACAGCTACGTACCAGCATTTT
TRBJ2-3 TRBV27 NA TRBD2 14 CASSLPGGSDTQYF TGTGCCAGCAGTTTGCCCGGGGGGTCAGATACGCAGTATTTT
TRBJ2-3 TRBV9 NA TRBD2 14 CASSAVAGRNTQYF TGTGCCAGCAGCGCAGTAGCGGGACGGAATACGCAGTATTTT